The subject of this entry is one T cell receptor (beta chain). Clones were sequenced by immunoSEQ multiplex PCR, and TCRdb holds only the in-frame ones, with some missing. The sample holds 90,000 to 100,000 clones, around 82% seen once. Germline V CDR1 and CDR2: LGHDT, YNNKEL (reference sequence). V lost 5 bases to trimming and J lost 5 bases; unmatched junction nucleotides: 9. The CDR3 extends over 15 amino acids. This entry belongs to a study of blood T cell repertoires in COVID-19. The sequence was collected from a man in his 70s with active or convalescent COVID-19. The chain carries TRBV3-1 (or the pseudogene TRBV3-2) and TRBJ1-2, with 9 bases aligning to TRBD1. Sequencing used peripheral blood. As DNA, the CDR3 is TGTGCCAGCAGCACAGGGACAGGGATACGGTATGGCTACACCTTC. Amino acids: CASSTGTGIRYGYTF.